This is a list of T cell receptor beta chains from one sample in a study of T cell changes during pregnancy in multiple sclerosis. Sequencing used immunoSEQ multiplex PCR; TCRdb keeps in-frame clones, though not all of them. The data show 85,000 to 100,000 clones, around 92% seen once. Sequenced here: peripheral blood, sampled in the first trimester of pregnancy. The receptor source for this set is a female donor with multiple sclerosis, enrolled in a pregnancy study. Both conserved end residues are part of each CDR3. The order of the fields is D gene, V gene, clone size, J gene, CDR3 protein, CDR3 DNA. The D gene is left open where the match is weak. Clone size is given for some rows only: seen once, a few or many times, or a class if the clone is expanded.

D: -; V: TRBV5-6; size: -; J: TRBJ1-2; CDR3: CASSEPSRQLSGYTF; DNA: TGTGCCAGCAGCGAACCCTCGAGGCAGCTATCCGGCTACACCTTC
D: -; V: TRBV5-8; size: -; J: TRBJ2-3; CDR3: CASSRRRGTDTQYF; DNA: TGTGCCAGCAGCCGAAGGAGGGGAACAGATACGCAGTATTTT
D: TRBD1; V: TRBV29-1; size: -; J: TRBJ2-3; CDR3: CSVARQGSSTDTQYF; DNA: TGCAGCGTTGCCCGACAGGGTTCCAGCACAGATACGCAGTATTTT
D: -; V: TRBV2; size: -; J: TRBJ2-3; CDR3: CASSEQGRDTQYF; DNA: TGTGCCAGCAGTGAACAGGGAAGAGATACGCAGTATTTT
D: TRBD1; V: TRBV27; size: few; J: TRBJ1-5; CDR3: CASRRQGGQPQHF; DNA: TGTGCCAGCAGGAGACAGGGGGGTCAGCCCCAGCATTTT
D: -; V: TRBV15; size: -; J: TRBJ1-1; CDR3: CATSSRGENTEAFF; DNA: TGTGCCACCAGCAGCAGGGGTGAGAACACTGAAGCTTTCTTT
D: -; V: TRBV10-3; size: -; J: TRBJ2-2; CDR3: CAIREGGGYTGELFF; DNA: TGTGCCATCCGAGAGGGAGGGGGGTACACCGGGGAGCTGTTTTTT
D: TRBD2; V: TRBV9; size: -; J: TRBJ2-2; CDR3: CASSVGSGAGEAGELFF; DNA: TGTGCCAGCAGCGTAGGATCTGGGGCGGGAGAGGCCGGGGAGCTGTTTTTT
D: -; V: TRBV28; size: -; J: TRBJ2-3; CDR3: CASSLSLVGTDTQYF; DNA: TGTGCCAGCAGTTTATCCCTTGTAGGCACAGATACGCAGTATTTT
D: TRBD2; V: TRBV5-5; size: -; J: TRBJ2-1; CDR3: CASWTSGDEQFF; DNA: TGTGCCAGTTGGACTAGCGGGGACGAGCAGTTCTTC
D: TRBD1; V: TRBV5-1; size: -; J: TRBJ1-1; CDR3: CASSSEPGTGAFTEAFF; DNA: TGCGCCAGCAGCTCGGAACCCGGGACAGGGGCCTTCACTGAAGCTTTCTTT
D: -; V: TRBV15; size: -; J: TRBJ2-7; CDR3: CATSRTGTSIYEQYF; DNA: TGTGCCACCAGCAGAACCGGGACTTCCATTTACGAGCAGTACTTC
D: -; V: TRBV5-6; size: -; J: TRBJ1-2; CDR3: CASSLEAGWSYGYTF; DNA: TGTGCCAGCAGCTTGGAGGCAGGGTGGTCCTATGGCTACACCTTC
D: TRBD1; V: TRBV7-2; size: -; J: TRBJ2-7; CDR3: CASSLGGGTGTYEQYF; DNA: TGTGCCAGCAGCTTAGGGGGGGGGACAGGGACCTACGAGCAGTACTTC
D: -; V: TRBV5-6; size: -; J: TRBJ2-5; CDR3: CASSTPGARQTQYF; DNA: TGTGCCAGCAGCACCCCAGGGGCCCGTCAGACCCAGTACTTC
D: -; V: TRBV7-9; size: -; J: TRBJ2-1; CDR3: CASRASRRGVTYGEQFF; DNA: TGTGCCAGCAGAGCAAGTCGGCGGGGAGTAACATACGGTGAGCAGTTCTTC
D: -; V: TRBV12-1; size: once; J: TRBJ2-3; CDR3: CASSWGERGSTDTQYF; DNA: TGTGCCAGCAGCTGGGGGGAGCGGGGGAGCACAGATACGCAGTATTTT
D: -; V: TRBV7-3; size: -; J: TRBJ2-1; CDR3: CASSLRALNEQFF; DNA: TGTGCCAGCAGCTTGCGTGCCCTCAATGAGCAGTTCTTC
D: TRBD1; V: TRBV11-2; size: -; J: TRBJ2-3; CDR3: CASQGPGQGGVSTDTQYF; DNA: TGTGCCAGCCAAGGTCCGGGACAGGGAGGGGTAAGCACAGATACGCAGTATTTT
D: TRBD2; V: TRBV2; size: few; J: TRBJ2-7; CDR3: CASRGLAGGSEQYF; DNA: TGTGCCAGTCGGGGGCTAGCGGGAGGGAGCGAGCAGTACTTC
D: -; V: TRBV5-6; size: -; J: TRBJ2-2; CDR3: CASSLTGHRHTGELFF; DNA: TGTGCCAGCAGCTTGACAGGGCACCGCCATACCGGGGAGCTGTTTTTT
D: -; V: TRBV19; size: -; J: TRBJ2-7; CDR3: CASSIRGLYSYEQYF; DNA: TGTGCCAGTAGTATACGGGGACTCTACTCCTACGAGCAGTACTTC
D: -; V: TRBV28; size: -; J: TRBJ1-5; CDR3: CASSPGSTANQPQHF; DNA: TGTGCCAGCAGTCCTGGGAGTACGGCGAATCAGCCCCAGCATTTT
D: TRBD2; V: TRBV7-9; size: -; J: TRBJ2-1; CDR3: CASLAGENYNEQFF; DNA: TGTGCCAGCCTAGCGGGAGAAAACTACAATGAGCAGTTCTTC
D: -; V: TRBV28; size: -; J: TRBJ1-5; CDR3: CASSYGQSSSPQHF; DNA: TGTGCCAGCAGTTACGGACAGTCGTCCTCGCCCCAGCATTTT
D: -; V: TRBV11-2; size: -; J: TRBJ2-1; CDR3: CASKLPFVGSEQFF; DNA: TGTGCCAGCAAACTACCCTTCGTAGGCAGTGAGCAGTTCTTC
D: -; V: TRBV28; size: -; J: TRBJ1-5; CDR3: CASSRSPQSAGGYQPQHF; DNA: TGTGCCAGCAGCCGATCCCCTCAATCAGCGGGGGGGTATCAGCCCCAGCATTTT
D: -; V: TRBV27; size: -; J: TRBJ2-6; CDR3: CASSLSLGGSGANVLTF; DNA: TGTGCCAGCAGTTTATCCCTCGGCGGATCTGGGGCCAACGTCCTGACTTTC
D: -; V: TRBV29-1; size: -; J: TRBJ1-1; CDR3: CSVGQGTNTEAFF; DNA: TGCAGCGTTGGTCAGGGGACGAACACTGAAGCTTTCTTT
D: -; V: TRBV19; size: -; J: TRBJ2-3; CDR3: CASSPQPIGDTQYF; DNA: TGTGCCAGTAGTCCACAGCCGATTGGAGATACGCAGTATTTT
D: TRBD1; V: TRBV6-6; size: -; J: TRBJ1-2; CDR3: CAGWTGGYGYTF; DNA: TGTGCCGGGTGGACAGGGGGCTATGGCTACACCTTC